These 4 T cell receptor beta chains were sequenced from one sample in a study of T cell responses to AZD1222 COVID-19 vaccine. Sequencing used immunoSEQ multiplex PCR; TCRdb keeps in-frame clones, though not all of them. The sample includes about 130,000 clones, about 89% of them seen just once. The input for sequencing was peripheral blood, taken on day 0 of AZD1222 vaccination. The receptor source for this set is an adult in good health.

The V and J genes are TRBV28 and TRBJ2-1; D is unclear. V lost 7 bases and J lost 2, with 9 bases in between. Germline values: CDR1 MDHEN, CDR2 SYDVKM. The CDR3 has 13 amino acids. CDR3 sequence reads: CASKVDAYNEQFF. In DNA, the CDR3 is TGTGCCAGCAAAGTCGACGCCTACAATGAGCAGTTCTTC.

This sequence joins TRBV21-1 and TRBJ1-1. TRBV21-1 is given as a pseudogene. This CDR3 has 15 amino acids. DNA for the CDR3: TGTGCCAGCAGCAACCCATTTCTTGTGAACACTGAAGCTTTCTTT. It is translated as CASSNPFLVNTEAFF.

The chain combines TRBV13 with TRBJ1-1; D not certain. V gave up 3 bases and J gave up 5 bases, with 13 bases separating them. There are 14 residues in the CDR3. Germline CDR1 is PRHDT and CDR2 is FYEKMQ (reference sequence). In DNA, the CDR3 is TGTGCCAGCAGCTTGCTTACGTGGGGAACTGAAGCTTTCTTT. It translates to CASSLLTWGTEAFF.

The J gene is TRBJ1-5, the V gene TRBV5-8; no clear D gene. The germline V gene encodes CDR1 SGHTS and CDR2 YDEGEE. Trimming took off 4 bases at V and 7 bases at J, with 15 bases between the two ends. The CDR3 consists of 14 residues. CDR3 amino acids: CASSLGWESQPQHF. In DNA, the CDR3 is TGTGCCAGCAGCCTCGGATGGGAGTCCCAGCCCCAGCATTTT.